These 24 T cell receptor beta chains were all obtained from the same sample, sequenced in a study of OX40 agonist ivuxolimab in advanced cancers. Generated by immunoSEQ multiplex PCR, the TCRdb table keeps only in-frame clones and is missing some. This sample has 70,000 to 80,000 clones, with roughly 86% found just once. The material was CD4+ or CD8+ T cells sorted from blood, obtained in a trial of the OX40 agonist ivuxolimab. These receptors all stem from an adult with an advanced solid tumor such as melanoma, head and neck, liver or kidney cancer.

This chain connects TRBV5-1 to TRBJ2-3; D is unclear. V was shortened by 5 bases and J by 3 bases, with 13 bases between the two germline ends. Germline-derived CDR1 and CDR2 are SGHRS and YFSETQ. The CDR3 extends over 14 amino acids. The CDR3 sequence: CASRSAASTDTQYF. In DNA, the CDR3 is TGCGCCAGCAGGAGTGCCGCGTCGACAGATACGCAGTATTTT.

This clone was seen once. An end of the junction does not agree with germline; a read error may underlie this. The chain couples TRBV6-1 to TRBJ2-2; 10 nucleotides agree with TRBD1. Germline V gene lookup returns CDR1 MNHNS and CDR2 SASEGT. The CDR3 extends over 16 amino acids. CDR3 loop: CASREGGTGVTGELFF. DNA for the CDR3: TGTGCCAGCAGAGAAGGGGGGACAGGGGTCACCGGGGAGCTGTTTTTT.

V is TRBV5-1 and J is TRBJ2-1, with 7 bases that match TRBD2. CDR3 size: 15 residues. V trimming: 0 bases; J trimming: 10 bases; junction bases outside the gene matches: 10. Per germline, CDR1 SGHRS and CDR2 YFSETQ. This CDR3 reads CASSLGGSSGVEQFF. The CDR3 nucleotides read TGCGCCAGCAGCTTGGGGGGGTCTAGCGGTGTAGAGCAGTTCTTC.

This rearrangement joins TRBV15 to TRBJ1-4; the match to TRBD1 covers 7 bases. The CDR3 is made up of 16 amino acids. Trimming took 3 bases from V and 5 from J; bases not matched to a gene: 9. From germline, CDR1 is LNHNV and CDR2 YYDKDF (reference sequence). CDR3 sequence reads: CATSRGRGHPNEKLFF. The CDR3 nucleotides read TGTGCCACCAGCAGGGGGAGGGGGCATCCCAATGAAAAACTGTTTTTT. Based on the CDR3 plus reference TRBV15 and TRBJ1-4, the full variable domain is DAMVIQNPRYQVTQFGKPVTLSCSQTLNHNVMYWYQQKSSQAPKLLFHYYDKDFNNEADTPDNFQSRRPNTSFCFLDIRSPGLGDTAMYLCATSRGRGHPNEKLFFGSGTQLSVL.

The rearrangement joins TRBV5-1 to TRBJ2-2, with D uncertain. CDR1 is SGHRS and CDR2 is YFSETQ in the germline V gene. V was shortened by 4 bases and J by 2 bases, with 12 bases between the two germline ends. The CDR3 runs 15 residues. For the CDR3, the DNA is TGCGCCAGCAGCAATGCTGACTTAAACACCGGGGAGCTGTTTTTT. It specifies CASSNADLNTGELFF.

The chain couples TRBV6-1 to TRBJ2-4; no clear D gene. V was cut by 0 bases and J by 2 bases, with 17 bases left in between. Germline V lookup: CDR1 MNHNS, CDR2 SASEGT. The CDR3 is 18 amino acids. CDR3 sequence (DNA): TGTGCCAGCAGTGAAGCGCTTCTTGGCAGGAGAACCAAAAACATTCAGTACTTC. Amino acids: CASSEALLGRRTKNIQYF.

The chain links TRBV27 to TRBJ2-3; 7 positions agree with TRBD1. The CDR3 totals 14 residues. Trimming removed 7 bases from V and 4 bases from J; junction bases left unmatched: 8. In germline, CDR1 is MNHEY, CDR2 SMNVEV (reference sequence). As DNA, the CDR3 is TGTGCCAGCATCCCCGACAGGGTTGCAGATACGCAGTATTTT. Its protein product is CASIPDRVADTQYF.

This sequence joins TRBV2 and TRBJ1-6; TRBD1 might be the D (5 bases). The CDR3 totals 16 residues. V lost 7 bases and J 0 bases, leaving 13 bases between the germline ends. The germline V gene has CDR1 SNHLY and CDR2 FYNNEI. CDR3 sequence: CASTAGGSSYNSPLHF. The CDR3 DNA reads TGTGCCAGCACGGCGGGGGGGAGCTCCTATAATTCACCCCTCCACTTT.

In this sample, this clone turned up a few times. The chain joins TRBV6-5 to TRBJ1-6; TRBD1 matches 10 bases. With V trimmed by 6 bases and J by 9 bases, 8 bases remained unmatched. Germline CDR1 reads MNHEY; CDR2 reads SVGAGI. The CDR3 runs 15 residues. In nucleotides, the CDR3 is TGTGCCAGCAGAAGGGGGGACAGGGGTGTTTCACCCCTCCACTTT. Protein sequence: CASRRGDRGVSPLHF.

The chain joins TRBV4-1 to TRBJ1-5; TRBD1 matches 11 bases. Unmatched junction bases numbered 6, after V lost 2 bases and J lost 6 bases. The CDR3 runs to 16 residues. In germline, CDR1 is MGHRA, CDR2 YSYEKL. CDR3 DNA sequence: TGCGCCAGCAGCCAAACCGGGACAGGGGGTAGTCAGCCCCAGCATTTT. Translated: CASSQTGTGGSQPQHF.

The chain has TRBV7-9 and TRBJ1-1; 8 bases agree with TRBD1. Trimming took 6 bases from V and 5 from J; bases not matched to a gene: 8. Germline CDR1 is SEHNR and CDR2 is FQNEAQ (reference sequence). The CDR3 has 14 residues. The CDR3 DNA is TGTGCCAGCAGACCGGGACAGGTTTGGACTGAAGCTTTCTTT. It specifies CASRPGQVWTEAFF.

CDR3 in DNA: TGCGCCAGCAGCCAAGATCCGCTAATCACAGATACGCAGTATTTT. Amino acid sequence: CASSQDPLITDTQYF. This rearrangement joins TRBV4-3 to TRBJ2-3; D ambiguous. CDR3 length: 15 amino acids. Germline V gives CDR1 LGHNA, CDR2 YSLEER. Trimming took off 0 bases at V and 2 bases at J, with 9 bases between the two ends.

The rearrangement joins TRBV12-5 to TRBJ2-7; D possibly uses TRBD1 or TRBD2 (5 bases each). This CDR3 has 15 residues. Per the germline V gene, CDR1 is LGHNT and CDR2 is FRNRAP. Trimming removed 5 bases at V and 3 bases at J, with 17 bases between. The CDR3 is CASGGRDRALYEQYF. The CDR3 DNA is TGTGCTAGTGGTGGAAGGGACCGGGCCCTCTACGAGCAGTACTTC.

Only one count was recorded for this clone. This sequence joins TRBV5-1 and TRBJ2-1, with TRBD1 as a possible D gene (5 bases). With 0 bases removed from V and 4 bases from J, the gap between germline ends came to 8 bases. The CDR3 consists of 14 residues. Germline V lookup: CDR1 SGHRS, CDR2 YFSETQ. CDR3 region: CASSLGQSYNEQFF. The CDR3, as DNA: TGCGCCAGCAGCTTGGGACAGTCGTACAATGAGCAGTTCTTC.

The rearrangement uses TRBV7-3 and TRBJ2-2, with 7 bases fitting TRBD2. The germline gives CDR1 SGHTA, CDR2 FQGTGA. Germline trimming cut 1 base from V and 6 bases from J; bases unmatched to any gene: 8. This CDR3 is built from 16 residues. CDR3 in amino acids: CASSLNDGGISGELFF. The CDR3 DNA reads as TGTGCCAGCAGCTTAAACGACGGGGGGATATCCGGGGAGCTGTTTTTT.

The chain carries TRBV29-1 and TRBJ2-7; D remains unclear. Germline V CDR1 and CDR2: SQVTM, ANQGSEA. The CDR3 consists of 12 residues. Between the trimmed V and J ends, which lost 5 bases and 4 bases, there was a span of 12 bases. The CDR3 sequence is CSVRKGIYEQYF. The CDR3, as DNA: TGCAGCGTTCGCAAAGGGATTTACGAGCAGTACTTC.

The DNA for the CDR3 is TGCAGCGTCACTCTAAGGGTGACGGGGGGCGAAAACGAGCAGTACTTC. Translated, it gives CSVTLRVTGGENEQYF. The chain recombines TRBV29-1 with TRBJ2-7; maybe TRBD2 (7 bases). This CDR3 has 16 amino acids. Trimming shortened V by 6 bases and J by 5 bases, and 26 bases separated the two germline ends. Germline CDR1 reads SQVTM; CDR2 reads ANQGSEA.

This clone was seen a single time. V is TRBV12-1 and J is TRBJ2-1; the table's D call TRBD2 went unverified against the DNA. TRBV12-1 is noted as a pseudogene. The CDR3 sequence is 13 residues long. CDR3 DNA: TGTGCCACTAACCGGGGTTCGTACAATGAGCAGTTCTTC. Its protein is CATNRGSYNEQFF.

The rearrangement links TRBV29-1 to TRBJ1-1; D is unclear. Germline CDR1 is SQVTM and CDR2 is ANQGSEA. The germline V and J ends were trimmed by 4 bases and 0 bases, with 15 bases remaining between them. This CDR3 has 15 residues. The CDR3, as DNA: TGCAGCGTTGGTTGGGGAAGCTCTATGAACACTGAAGCTTTCTTT. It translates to CSVGWGSSMNTEAFF. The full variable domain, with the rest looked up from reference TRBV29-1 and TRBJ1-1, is SAVISQKPSRDICQRGTSLTIQCQVDSQVTMMFWYRQQPGQSLTLIATANQGSEATYESGFVIDKFPISRPNLTFSTLTVSNMSPEDSSIYLCSVGWGSSMNTEAFFGQGTRLTVV.

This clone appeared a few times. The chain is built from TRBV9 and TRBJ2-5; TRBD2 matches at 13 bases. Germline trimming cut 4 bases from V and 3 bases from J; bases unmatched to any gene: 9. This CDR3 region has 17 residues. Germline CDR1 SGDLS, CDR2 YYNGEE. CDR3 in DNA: TGTGCCAGCAGCTTCGGACTAGCGGGGGCGGGGGAAGAGACCCAGTACTTC. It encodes CASSFGLAGAGEETQYF. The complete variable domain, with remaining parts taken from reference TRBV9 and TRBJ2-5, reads DSGVTQTPKHLITATGQRVTLRCSPRSGDLSVYWYQQSLDQGLQFLIQYYNGEERAKGNILERFSAQQFPDLHSELNLSSLELGDSALYFCASSFGLAGAGEETQYFGPGTRLLVL.

CDR3 loop: CASSLDTLRAEAFF. CDR3 bases: TGTGCCAGCAGCTTGGACACTCTAAGGGCTGAAGCTTTCTTT. V is TRBV5-4 and J is TRBJ1-1; D uncertain. The CDR3 covers 14 residues. V was shortened by 0 bases and J by 6 bases, with 12 bases between the two germline ends. Germline V gene sequence: CDR1 SGHNT, CDR2 YYREEE (reference sequence).

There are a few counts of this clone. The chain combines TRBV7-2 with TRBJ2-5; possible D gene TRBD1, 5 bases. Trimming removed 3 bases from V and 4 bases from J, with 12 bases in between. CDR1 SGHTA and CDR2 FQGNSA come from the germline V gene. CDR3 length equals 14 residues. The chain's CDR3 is CASSFQGGRETQYF. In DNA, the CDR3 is TGTGCCAGCAGCTTTCAGGGTGGGCGAGAGACCCAGTACTTC.

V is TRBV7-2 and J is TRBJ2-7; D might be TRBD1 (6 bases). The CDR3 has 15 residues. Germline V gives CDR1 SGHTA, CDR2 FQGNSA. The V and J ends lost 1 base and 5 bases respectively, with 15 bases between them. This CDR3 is CASSLGRDMGDEQYF. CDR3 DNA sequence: TGTGCCAGCAGCTTAGGCAGGGACATGGGGGACGAGCAGTACTTC.

Here the CDR3 reads CASSSSGGVIHEQYF. CDR3 in DNA: TGTGCCAGCAGCTCATCAGGCGGGGTGATCCACGAGCAGTACTTC. This rearrangement joins TRBV7-2 to TRBJ2-7, with D possibly TRBD2 on 6 matching bases. Looked up from germline, CDR1 is SGHTA and CDR2 is FQGNSA. The CDR3 runs to 15 residues. V lost 4 bases and J 5 bases, leaving 18 bases between the germline ends.